This T cell receptor (beta chain) was identified during a study of blood T cell repertoires in COVID-19. About the research overall: The cDNA or gDNA used as material had been derived from T cells, B-cell-depleted T cells, or PBMCs.

As originally analysed: Researchers report that nucleated cell counts were estimated from reference gene primer amplification. The assay was immunoSEQ multiplex PCR, and TCRdb's table has in-frame clones only and misses some. The DNA gave D and trimming, while V, J and clone size come from that table. Of 150,000 to 200,000 clones in the sample, approximately 85% were seen once. The TCR sequence derives from an older woman with acute or convalescent COVID-19. Material for sequencing was peripheral blood.

DNA of the CDR3: TGTGCCAGCTCACCACCCTTGGGACAGGTCACAGATACGCAGTATTTT. It yields the protein CASSPPLGQVTDTQYF. The chain has TRBV18 and TRBJ2-3; TRBD1 matches 8 bases. CDR1 and CDR2 (germline): KGHSH, LQKENI. This CDR3 is 16 amino acids long. Germline trimming cut 0 bases from V and 2 bases from J; bases unmatched to any gene: 4.